These T cell receptor beta chains were read from a single sample in a study of blood T cell repertoires in COVID-19. The table came from immunoSEQ multiplex PCR; TCRdb's copy has only in-frame clones and leaves some out. The table has around 75,000 clones, around 89% seen once. The sample comprised peripheral blood. The receptors were sampled from a human donor in a cohort sampled during active COVID-19. Both conserved end residues are part of each CDR3. A D gene is named only where the DNA matches it firmly. Rows give clone size only sometimes, using once, few, many, or a class for an expanded clone.

. | . | TRBJ2-7 | TRBV6-5 | TGTGCCAGCAGTTACCCAGGCTACGAGCAGTACTTC | CASSYPGYEQYF
TRBD2 | . | TRBJ2-1 | TRBV2 | TGTGCCAGCAGTGAGATCGAGCGAGCGGGAGCGGATGAGCAGTTCTTC | CASSEIERAGADEQFF
. | . | TRBJ1-1 | TRBV28 | TGTGCCAGCAGTTTAGCAGGAGCGGGCGACACTGAAGCTTTCTTT | CASSLAGAGDTEAFF
. | . | TRBJ1-3 | TRBV19 | TGTGCCAGTAGTATAGAACATGGAAACACCATATATTTT | CASSIEHGNTIYF
. | . | TRBJ1-5 | TRBV6-5 | TGTGCCAGCAGCACAGAGTACAATCAGCCCCAGCATTTT | CASSTEYNQPQHF
TRBD2 | . | TRBJ2-1 | TRBV19 | TGTGCCAGTAGTATAGTAGCGGGAGGCAACAATGAGCAGTTCTTC | CASSIVAGGNNEQFF
TRBD2 | . | TRBJ2-1 | TRBV7-8 | TGTGCCAGCAGCTTAGCGCCTAGCGGGAGGGCGGGGGAGCAGTTCTTC | CASSLAPSGRAGEQFF
. | . | TRBJ1-6 | TRBV27 | TGTGCCAGCTCCGGGGGGTTAAATTCACCCCTCCACTTT | CASSGGLNSPLHF
. | . | TRBJ1-4 | TRBV3-1/TRBV3-2 | TGTGCCAGCAGCCCGCCGGACAGTATGCGTGAAAAACTGTTTTTT | CASSPPDSMREKLFF
. | . | TRBJ2-1 | TRBV7-2 | TGTGCCAGCAGCTTTCTATCGAGGGCTAGCGTAGGTGAGCAGTTCTTC | CASSFLSRASVGEQFF
TRBD1 | . | TRBJ2-2 | TRBV23-1 | TGCGCCAGCAGTCGTCCGACAGGGGAGAACACCGGGGAGCTGTTTTTT | CASSRPTGENTGELFF
TRBD2 | . | TRBJ2-3 | TRBV9 | TGTGCCAGCAGCGCCGGACTAGCGGGAGGGCCAAGCACAGATACGCAGTATTTT | CASSAGLAGGPSTDTQYF
TRBD1 | . | TRBJ1-4 | TRBV7-9 | TGTGCCAGCAGCTGGGACAGAGAAAAACTGTTTTTT | CASSWDREKLFF
. | . | TRBJ2-2 | TRBV6-5 | TGTGCCAGCAGTTACTCCCCAGGCCTGAACACCGGGGAGCTGTTTTTT | CASSYSPGLNTGELFF
. | . | TRBJ2-3 | TRBV5-4 | TGTGCCAGCAGCACCGGGATTCCTAGCACAGATACGCAGTATTTT | CASSTGIPSTDTQYF
TRBD1 | . | TRBJ1-2 | TRBV5-8 | TGTGCCAGCAGCTTAGGACAGGGCGCTTCGGGCTACACCTTC | CASSLGQGASGYTF
. | . | TRBJ2-5 | TRBV15 | TGTGCCACCAGCAGAGATCTTCAGGGGACAAATAACCAAGAGACCCAGTACTTC | CATSRDLQGTNNQETQYF
TRBD2 | . | TRBJ2-3 | TRBV6-6 | TGTGCCAGCAGTTTACTAGCGGGAGAGGCAGATACGCAGTATTTT | CASSLLAGEADTQYF
TRBD2 | . | TRBJ2-1 | TRBV6-6 | TGTGCCAGCAGTCGGCGGGCGGGAGGAGGTTTCAATGAGCAGTTCTTC | CASSRRAGGGFNEQFF
. | . | TRBJ1-4 | TRBV2 | TGTGCCAGCAGTGAATGGGCAGCAACTAATGAAAAACTGTTTTTT | CASSEWAATNEKLFF
TRBD1 | . | TRBJ1-2 | TRBV3-1/TRBV3-2 | TGTGCCAGCAGCCAACAGGGGGCCTATGGCTACACCTTC | CASSQQGAYGYTF
TRBD2 | . | TRBJ2-1 | TRBV6-1 | TGTGCCAGCAGTGAACACCGAGGGACTACAAACAATGAGCAGTTCTTC | CASSEHRGTTNNEQFF
TRBD2 | . | TRBJ2-3 | TRBV9 | TGTGCCAGCAGCAGACGCCAGACTAGCGGGAGGGAGGGGACAGATACGCAGTATTTT | CASSRRQTSGREGTDTQYF
TRBD2 | . | TRBJ2-2 | TRBV11-2 | TGTGCCAGCAGCCCCTTCGGGTACGGGAGGGGGGAGCTGTTTTTT | CASSPFGYGRGELFF
. | . | TRBJ1-6 | TRBV5-1 | TGCGCCAGCAGCTTGGTCAGGGATAACAATTCACCCCTCCACTTT | CASSLVRDNNSPLHF
TRBD1 | . | TRBJ1-1 | TRBV5-6 | TGTGCCAGCAGCGGCTGGGACAGGGCACGGGAAGCTTTCTTT | CASSGWDRAREAFF
TRBD1 | . | TRBJ1-1 | TRBV5-6 | TGTGCCAGCAGCTTGGGGACAGGGCGTATGAACACTGAAGCTTTCTTT | CASSLGTGRMNTEAFF
. | . | TRBJ2-7 | TRBV5-4 | TGTGCCAGCAGCCACAGTGACGAGCAGTACTTC | CASSHSDEQYF
. | . | TRBJ2-2 | TRBV24-1 | TGTGCCACCAGTGATTTGCGAGGGTCGGCCACCGGGGAGCTGTTTTTT | CATSDLRGSATGELFF
TRBD2 | . | TRBJ2-2 | TRBV29-1 | TGCAGCGTTTCGGGACTAGCGGGATCTGGGGAGCTGTTTTTT | CSVSGLAGSGELFF
. | . | TRBJ1-5 | TRBV28 | TGTGCCAGCAGTTTATTTTCCCAGGGAAGCAATCAGCCCCAGCATTTT | CASSLFSQGSNQPQHF
. | . | TRBJ1-3 | TRBV6-1 | TGTGCCAGCAGTGAAGTTCTAGTCCTCTCTGGAAACACCATATATTTT | CASSEVLVLSGNTIYF
. | . | TRBJ1-3 | TRBV19 | TGTGCCAGTAGTACCCTCTTGTTCTCTGGAAACACCATATATTTT | CASSTLLFSGNTIYF
. | . | TRBJ2-7 | TRBV5-1 | TGCGCCAGCAGCCCCCTGGCAGGGAAAAAGCCCGTTTACGGGCAGTACTTC | CASSPLAGKKPVYGQYF
. | . | TRBJ2-1 | TRBV6-5 | TGTGCCAGCAGAGTTGCTAGGTTGTCCTACAATGAGCAGTTCTTC | CASRVARLSYNEQFF
. | . | TRBJ1-1 | TRBV18 | TGTGCCAGCTCACCACCCGGAAGTGGGGGGTTAAGGGACACTGAAGCTTTCTTT | CASSPPGSGGLRDTEAFF
TRBD2 | . | TRBJ2-1 | TRBV9 | TGTGCCAGCAGCATAAGTGCCGGGACTAGCGCGTACAATGAGCAGTTCTTC | CASSISAGTSAYNEQFF
. | . | TRBJ1-2 | TRBV7-3 | TGTGCCAGCAGCACCGAGACGGGGAATGGCTACACCTTC | CASSTETGNGYTF
TRBD1 | few | TRBJ1-1 | TRBV28 | TGTGCCAGCAGTTCCCGGGACAGGGGGTTAACTGAAGCTTTCTTT | CASSSRDRGLTEAFF
TRBD1 | once | TRBJ2-5 | TRBV28 | TGTGCCAGCAGCCCGGACAGGATCTGGACCCAGTACTTC | CASSPDRIWTQYF
. | . | TRBJ1-1 | TRBV10-3 | TGTGCCATCAGTGTCGAGGGAGGCAACACTGAAGCTTTCTTT | CAISVEGGNTEAFF
. | . | TRBJ2-7 | TRBV7-2 | TGTGCCAGCAGTGGAAGGCCAGGGTTGGTCTCCGAGCAGTACTTC | CASSGRPGLVSEQYF
. | . | TRBJ2-3 | TRBV28 | TGTGCCAGCAGTTCCTACTACACAGATACGCAGTATTTT | CASSSYYTDTQYF
. | . | TRBJ1-2 | TRBV6-6 | TGTGCCAGCAGTCCAACAGGTGCCCCTAACTATGGCTACACCTTC | CASSPTGAPNYGYTF
. | . | TRBJ2-1 | TRBV19 | TGTGCCAGTAGTATAGCCAGGGATGAGCAGTTCTTC | CASSIARDEQFF
TRBD1 | . | TRBJ2-5 | TRBV10-3 | TGTGCCACTACGACAGGGGGGTCGGAGACCCAGTACTTC | CATTTGGSETQYF
TRBD1 | once | TRBJ2-1 | TRBV19 | TGTGCCAGTAGTACGAGCACCGGGACAGGGGGCGATGAGCAGTTCTTC | CASSTSTGTGGDEQFF
TRBD1 | once | TRBJ2-7 | TRBV7-9 | TGTGCCAGCAGCTTCGGTCGACAGGGCCCATCCTACGAGCAGTACTTC | CASSFGRQGPSYEQYF
TRBD2 | . | TRBJ2-1 | TRBV24-1 | TGTGCCACCAGTGATTACCCAAGACTAGCGGGAGTCCCTTCCCCAATAAATGAGCAGTTCTTC | CATSDYPRLAGVPSPINEQFF
TRBD1 | . | TRBJ2-7 | TRBV11-2 | TGTGCCAGCAGCTTCGGGACAGCCTACGAGCAGTACTTC | CASSFGTAYEQYF
. | . | TRBJ2-1 | TRBV6-5 | TGTGCCAGCAGAGGGGGATGGAGTTACAATGAGCAGTTCTTC | CASRGGWSYNEQFF
. | . | TRBJ1-1 | TRBV2 | TGTGCCAGCAGACAGACCCGATTTGGGGTGGAGGCTGAAGCTTTCTTT | CASRQTRFGVEAEAFF
. | . | TRBJ1-1 | TRBV19 | TGTGCCAGTAGTATTCGGCAGGGAGAAGCTTTCTTT | CASSIRQGEAFF
. | once | TRBJ2-5 | TRBV11-2 | TGTGCCAGCAGCTTAGATTCCCCAACAGGTAGAGAGACCCAGTACTTC | CASSLDSPTGRETQYF
TRBD2 | . | TRBJ2-5 | TRBV7-2 | TGTGCCAGCAGCTTAGAGCTAGCGGGAGGGAGTGGAGAGACCCAGTACTTC | CASSLELAGGSGETQYF
TRBD2 | . | TRBJ2-7 | TRBV11-2 | TGTGCCAGCAGCTTCGGACTAGGGGCTGAGCAGTACTTC | CASSFGLGAEQYF
. | . | TRBJ2-3 | TRBV6-1 | TGTGCCAGCAGTGAGGGCCGGTGGGCGCAGTATTTT | CASSEGRWAQYF
TRBD1 | few | TRBJ2-3 | TRBV15 | TGTGCCACCAGCAGACAGCCGGGACAGGGCCCAGATACGCAGTATTTT | CATSRQPGQGPDTQYF
. | . | TRBJ2-3 | TRBV5-1 | TGCGCCAGCAGCCCAGGGACCGGGGGAGGTACGCAGTATTTT | CASSPGTGGGTQYF